Shown below are 20 T cell receptor beta chains from a single sample sequenced in a study of cytotoxic CD8 clonotypes in ibrutinib-treated CLL. Measured with immunoSEQ multiplex PCR; TCRdb has only the in-frame clones, and not every one. The repertoire holds tens of thousands of clones, approximately 82% seen once, with about 40% in the top ten. Sequencing was performed on PBMCs, taken after 24 months of ibrutinib treatment. The source is a human donor with chronic lymphocytic leukemia.

This sequence joins TRBV2 and TRBJ2-7; D not resolved. Germline lookup yields CDR1 SNHLY and CDR2 FYNNEI. This CDR3 region has 12 residues. Trimming shortened V by 7 bases and J by 7 bases, and 14 bases separated the two germline ends. In DNA form, the CDR3 reads TGTGCCAGCAAGACCAGGTTTGAGGAGCAGTACTTC. Translation: CASKTRFEEQYF.

The chain links TRBV5-1 to TRBJ2-1; TRBD2 agrees at 13 bases. CDR1 and CDR2 from the germline V gene are SGHRS and YFSETQ. V lost 4 bases to trimming and J lost 12 bases; unmatched junction nucleotides: 10. The CDR3 loop spans 15 amino acids. The CDR3 loop reads CASSPDPGLAGTQFF. The CDR3 DNA reads as TGCGCCAGCAGCCCCGACCCGGGACTAGCGGGAACGCAGTTCTTC.

This clone was observed once. This sequence joins TRBV5-4 and TRBJ2-1, with 9 positions matching TRBD1. V trimming: 4 bases; J trimming: 3 bases; junction bases outside the gene matches: 5. The CDR3 is 15 residues long. Germline CDR1 SGHNT, CDR2 YYREEE (reference sequence). DNA of the CDR3: TGTGCCAGCAGCCTCCGGGACAGGGACTACAATGAGCAGTTCTTC. Translating it yields CASSLRDRDYNEQFF.

This clone appeared a few times. The CDR3 DNA reads TGTGCCAGCAGCCCCGAATTGGGCACTGAAGCTTTCTTT. Amino acid sequence: CASSPELGTEAFF. This rearrangement joins TRBV28 to TRBJ1-1, with D unclear. Looked up from germline, CDR1 is MDHEN and CDR2 is SYDVKM. V was clipped by 6 bases and J by 4 bases, with 12 bases between them. This CDR3 region has 13 residues.

This chain joins TRBV4-2 and TRBJ2-3, with D perhaps being TRBD1 or TRBD2 (5 bases each). Between the trimmed V and J ends, which lost 4 bases and 4 bases, there was a span of 24 bases. The length of the CDR3 is 18 residues. From germline, CDR1 is LGHNA and CDR2 YNFKEQ. The CDR3 sequence: CASSPGTSGYPGADTQYF. In DNA, the CDR3 is TGTGCCAGCAGCCCAGGGACCTCTGGCTATCCCGGAGCAGATACGCAGTATTTT.

The V gene is TRBV15, the J gene TRBJ2-7; possibly TRBD2 for D (5 bases). V lost 2 bases, J lost 0 bases, and 14 bases lay in between. The CDR3 is made up of 16 amino acids. Germline V gene data show CDR1 as LNHNV and CDR2 as YYDKDF (reference sequence). CDR3: CATSRSRDWVSYEQYF. In nucleotides, the CDR3 is TGTGCCACCAGCAGATCCCGGGATTGGGTCTCCTACGAGCAGTACTTC.

The chain is built from TRBV10-3 and TRBJ2-3; 11 bases line up with TRBD2. Losses at the gene ends were 3 bases for V and 5 bases for J; bases not matched to a gene: 7. Per the germline V gene, CDR1 is ENHRY and CDR2 is SYGVKD. The CDR3 has 16 amino acids. In DNA, the CDR3 is TGTGCCATCAGTGATAGCGGGAGGGGCGGGGTAGATACGCAGTATTTT. Residues: CAISDSGRGGVDTQYF.

The chain joins TRBV7-2 to TRBJ2-2; possible D gene TRBD2, 5 bases. Trimming pared 4 bases from V and 3 bases from J, leaving 12 bases between. Looked up from germline, CDR1 is SGHTA and CDR2 is FQGNSA. This CDR3 comprises 15 residues. The CDR3 region has the DNA TGTGCCAGCAGCTGGGAGCAGTTCGACACCGGGGAGCTGTTTTTT. Its protein product is CASSWEQFDTGELFF.

The chain is built from TRBV10-3 and TRBJ2-5; D is possibly TRBD2 (6 bases). Trimming pared 3 bases from V and 4 bases from J, leaving 9 bases between. Per the germline V gene, CDR1 is ENHRY and CDR2 is SYGVKD. CDR3 length: 13 residues. The chain's CDR3 is CAISDWGGETQYF. As DNA, the CDR3 is TGTGCCATCAGTGATTGGGGAGGAGAGACCCAGTACTTC.

This clone was seen many times. CDR3 in amino acids: CASSEYRDASYEQYF. CDR3 DNA: TGTGCCAGCAGTGAATACCGGGACGCCTCCTACGAGCAGTACTTC. The V and J genes are TRBV6-1 and TRBJ2-7; D is tentatively TRBD1 or TRBD2 (5 bases each). Germline V lookup: CDR1 MNHNS, CDR2 SASEGT. The V and J ends lost 2 bases and 0 bases respectively, with 11 bases between them. CDR3 length: 15 residues.

This chain connects TRBV28 to TRBJ2-4; TRBD1 might be the D (5 bases). CDR3 length: 15 amino acids. The germline V gene has CDR1 MDHEN and CDR2 SYDVKM. V was pared by 6 bases and J by 1 base, with 13 bases between. The CDR3 DNA reads TGTGCCAGCAGAGGGTCAGGGATCGCCAAAAACATTCAGTACTTC. Amino acids: CASRGSGIAKNIQYF. The full variable domain, rest sourced from reference TRBV28 and TRBJ2-4, is DVKVTQSSRYLVKRTGEKVFLECVQDMDHENMFWYRQDPGLGLRLIYFSYDVKMKEKGDIPEGYSVSREKKERFSLILESASTNQTSMYLCASRGSGIAKNIQYFGAGTRLSVL.

Here the CDR3 DNA reads TGTGCCAGCACTCGGGGGTCCCAAGGGCCCCAGCATTTT. Encoded protein: CASTRGSQGPQHF. This sequence joins TRBV6-6 and TRBJ1-5; a weak D match, TRBD1 (5 bases). The V gene lost 7 bases and the J gene lost 9 bases, with 16 bases spanning the gap. The CDR3 is 13 amino acids. Per the germline V gene, CDR1 is MNHNY and CDR2 is SVGAGI (reference sequence).

The V and J genes are TRBV10-2 and TRBJ2-7; tentatively, D is TRBD2 (6 bases). Germline V gene lookup returns CDR1 WSHSY and CDR2 SAAADI. This CDR3 is 12 amino acids long. V lost 5 bases and J lost 7, with 12 bases in between. CDR3 sequence reads: CASSWLAREQYF. The CDR3 bases are TGCGCCAGCAGTTGGCTAGCGAGGGAGCAGTACTTC.

This chain connects TRBV21-1 to TRBJ2-7. TRBV21-1 is reported as a pseudogene. The CDR3 contains 14 residues. The CDR3 region is CASRRWTETYEQYF. The CDR3 DNA is TGTGCCAGCCGGCGGTGGACGGAAACCTACGAGCAGTACTTC.

The chain uses TRBV5-1 and TRBJ1-1; D possibly corresponds to TRBD1 (5 bases). Germline CDR1 and CDR2: SGHRS and YFSETQ. V lost 1 base and J lost 8, with 12 bases in between. This CDR3 spans 13 amino acids. This CDR3 reads CASSLSQGGEAFF. The DNA of the CDR3 is TGCGCCAGCAGCTTGAGTCAGGGCGGAGAAGCTTTCTTT.

The chain combines TRBV5-1 with TRBJ2-5, with 10 bases lining up with TRBD2. This CDR3 region has 16 residues. With 0 bases clipped from V and 1 base from J, the junction kept 3 bases outside the gene matches. In germline, CDR1 is SGHRS, CDR2 YFSETQ. The CDR3 DNA follows: TGCGCCAGCAGCTTGGTCCCTAGCGGGGGCCAAGAGACCCAGTACTTC. Translation: CASSLVPSGGQETQYF.

This clone was seen only a few times. This chain joins TRBV11-2 and TRBJ2-7, with D possibly being TRBD1 or TRBD2 (5 bases each). Germline-derived CDR1 and CDR2 are SGHAT and FQNNGV. V was trimmed by 1 base and J by 2 bases, leaving 15 bases between them. The CDR3 length is 16 residues. The CDR3, as DNA: TGTGCCAGCAGCTTAGCGTCTGGGGGTTACCCCTACGAGCAGTACTTC. This encodes CASSLASGGYPYEQYF.

This clone appeared a few times. DNA of the CDR3: TGTGCCAGCGACCCCCTCGGGCCGATTGGGGCCAACGTCCTGACTTTC. It encodes CASDPLGPIGANVLTF. The chain couples TRBV2 to TRBJ2-6; D unclear. This CDR3 is built from 16 residues. Germline CDR1 is SNHLY and CDR2 is FYNNEI. V dropped 8 bases and J dropped 3 bases, with 17 bases sitting between them.

V usage is TRBV29-1 and J usage is TRBJ2-5, with D perhaps TRBD1 (6 bases). The CDR3 extends over 13 amino acids. Germline values: CDR1 SQVTM, CDR2 ANQGSEA. Trimming took off 5 bases at V and 4 bases at J, with 14 bases between the two ends. The CDR3 region has the DNA TGCAGCGTTACTACAGGGAATTCAGAGACCCAGTACTTC. It codes for CSVTTGNSETQYF.

Comments on this clone: Possible read error: a much larger clone is one base away. This rearrangement joins TRBV6-4 to TRBJ2-7; D gene unclear. The CDR3 is 11 residues long. Trimming pared 6 bases from V and 2 bases from J, leaving 5 bases between. Germline values: CDR1 MRHNA, CDR2 SNTAGT. As DNA, the CDR3 is TGTGCCAGCAGCGGAACCTACGAGCAGTACTTC. Translating gives CASSGTYEQYF.